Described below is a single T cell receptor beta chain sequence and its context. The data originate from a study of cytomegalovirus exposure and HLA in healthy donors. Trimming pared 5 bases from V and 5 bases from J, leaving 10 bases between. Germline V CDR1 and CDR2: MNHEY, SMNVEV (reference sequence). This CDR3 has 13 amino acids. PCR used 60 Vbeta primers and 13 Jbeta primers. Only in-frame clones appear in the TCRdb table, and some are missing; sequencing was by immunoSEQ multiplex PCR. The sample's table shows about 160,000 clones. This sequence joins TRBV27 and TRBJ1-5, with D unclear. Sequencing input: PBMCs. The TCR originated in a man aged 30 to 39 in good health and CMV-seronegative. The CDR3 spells CASSALVDQPQHF. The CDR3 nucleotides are TGTGCCAGCAGTGCTTTGGTAGATCAGCCCCAGCATTTT.